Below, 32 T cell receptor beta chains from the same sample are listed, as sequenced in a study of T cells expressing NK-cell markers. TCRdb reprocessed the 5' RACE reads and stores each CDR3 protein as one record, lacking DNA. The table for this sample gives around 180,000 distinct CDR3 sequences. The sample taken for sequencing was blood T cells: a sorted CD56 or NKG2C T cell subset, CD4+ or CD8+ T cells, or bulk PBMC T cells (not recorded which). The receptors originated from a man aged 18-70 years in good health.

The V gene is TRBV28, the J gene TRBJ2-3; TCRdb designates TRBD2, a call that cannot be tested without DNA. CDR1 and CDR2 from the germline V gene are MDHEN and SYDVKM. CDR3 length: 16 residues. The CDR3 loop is CASSFGVAGGRDTQYF. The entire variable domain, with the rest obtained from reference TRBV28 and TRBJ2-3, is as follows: DVKVTQSSRYLVKRTGEKVFLECVQDMDHENMFWYRQDPGLGLRLIYFSYDVKMKEKGDIPEGYSVSREKKERFSLILESASTNQTSMYLCASSFGVAGGRDTQYFGPGTRLTVL.

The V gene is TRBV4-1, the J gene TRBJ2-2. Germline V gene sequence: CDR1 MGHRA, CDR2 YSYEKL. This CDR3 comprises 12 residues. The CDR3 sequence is CASSATGGELFF.

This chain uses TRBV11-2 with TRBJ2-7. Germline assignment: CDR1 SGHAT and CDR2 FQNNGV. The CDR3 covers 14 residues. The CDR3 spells CASSSITGPYEQYF.

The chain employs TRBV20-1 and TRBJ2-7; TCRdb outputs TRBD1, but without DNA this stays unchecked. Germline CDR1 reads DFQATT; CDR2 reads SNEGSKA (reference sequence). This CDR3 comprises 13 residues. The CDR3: CSAPGTGVTEQYF.

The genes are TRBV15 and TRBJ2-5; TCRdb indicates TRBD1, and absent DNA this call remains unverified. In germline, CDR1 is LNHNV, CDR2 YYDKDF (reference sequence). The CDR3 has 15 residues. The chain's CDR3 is CATSRDRGLQETQYF.

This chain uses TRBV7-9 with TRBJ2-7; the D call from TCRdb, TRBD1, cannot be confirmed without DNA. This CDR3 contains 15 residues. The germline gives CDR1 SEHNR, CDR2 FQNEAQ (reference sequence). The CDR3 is CASSQVGTGSHEQYF.

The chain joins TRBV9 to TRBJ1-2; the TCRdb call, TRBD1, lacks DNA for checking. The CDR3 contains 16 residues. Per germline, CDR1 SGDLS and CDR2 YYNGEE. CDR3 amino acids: CASSPRPVDFVGGYTF.

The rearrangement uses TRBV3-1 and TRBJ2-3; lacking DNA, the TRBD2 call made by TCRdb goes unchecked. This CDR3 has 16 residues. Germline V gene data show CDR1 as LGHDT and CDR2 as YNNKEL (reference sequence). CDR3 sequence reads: CASSQGASAMLDTQYF.

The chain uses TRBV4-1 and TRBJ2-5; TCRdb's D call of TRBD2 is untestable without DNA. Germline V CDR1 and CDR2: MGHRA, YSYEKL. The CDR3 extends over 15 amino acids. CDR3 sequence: CASSPGLAEQETQYF.

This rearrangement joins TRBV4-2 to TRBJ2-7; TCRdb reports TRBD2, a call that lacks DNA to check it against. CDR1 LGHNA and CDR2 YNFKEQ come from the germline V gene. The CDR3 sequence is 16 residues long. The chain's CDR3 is CASSQDGLAGGYEQYF.

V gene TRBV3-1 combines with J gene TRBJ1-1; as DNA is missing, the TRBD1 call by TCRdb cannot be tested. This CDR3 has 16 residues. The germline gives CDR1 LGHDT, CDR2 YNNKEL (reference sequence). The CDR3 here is CASSPPSGTLNTEAFF.

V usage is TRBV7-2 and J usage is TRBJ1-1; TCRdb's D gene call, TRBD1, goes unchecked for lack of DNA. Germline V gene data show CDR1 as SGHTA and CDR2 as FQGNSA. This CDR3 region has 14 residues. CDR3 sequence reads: CASSLADRGAEAFF.

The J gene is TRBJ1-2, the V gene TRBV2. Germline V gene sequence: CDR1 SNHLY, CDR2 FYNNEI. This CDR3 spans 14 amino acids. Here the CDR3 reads CASSEGNSPHGYTF.

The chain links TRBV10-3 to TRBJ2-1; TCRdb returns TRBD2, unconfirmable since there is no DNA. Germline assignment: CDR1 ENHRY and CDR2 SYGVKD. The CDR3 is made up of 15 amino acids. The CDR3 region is CAIGGLAGENNEQFF.

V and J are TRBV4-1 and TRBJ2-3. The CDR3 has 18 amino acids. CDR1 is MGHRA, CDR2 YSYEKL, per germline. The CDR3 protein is CASSQDIGLTDYTDTQYF.

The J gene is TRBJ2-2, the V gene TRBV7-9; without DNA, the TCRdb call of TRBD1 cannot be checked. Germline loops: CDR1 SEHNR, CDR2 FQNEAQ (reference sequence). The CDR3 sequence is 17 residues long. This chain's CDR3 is CASSPATHTGLAGELFF. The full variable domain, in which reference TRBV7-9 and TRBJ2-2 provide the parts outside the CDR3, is DTGVSQNPRHKITKRGQNVTFRCDPISEHNRLYWYRQTLGQGPEFLTYFQNEAQLEKSRLLSDRFSAERPKGSFSTLEIQRTEQGDSAMYLCASSPATHTGLAGELFFGEGSRLTVL.

CDR3 protein: CASSGGYNEQFF. The rearrangement joins TRBV25-1 to TRBJ2-1; TCRdb's D call, TRBD2, is unchecked because there is no DNA. The germline CDR1 and CDR2 sequences are MGHDK and SYGVNS. The CDR3 sequence is 12 residues long.

CDR3 in amino acids: CASSLEHEVDEKLFF. The rearrangement joins TRBV12-3 or TRBV12-4 to TRBJ1-4. This CDR3 has 15 amino acids.

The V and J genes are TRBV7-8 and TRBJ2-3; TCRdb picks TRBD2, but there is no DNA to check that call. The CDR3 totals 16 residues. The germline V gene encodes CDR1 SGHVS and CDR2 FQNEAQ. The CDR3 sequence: CASSVLAGGPGDTQYF.

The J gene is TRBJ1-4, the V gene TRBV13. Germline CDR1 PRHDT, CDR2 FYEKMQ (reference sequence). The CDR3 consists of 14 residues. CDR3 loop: CASSGQAVNEKLFF.

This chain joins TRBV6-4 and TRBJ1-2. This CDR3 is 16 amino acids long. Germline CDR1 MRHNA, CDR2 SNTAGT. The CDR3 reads CASSEDGSLPLYGYTF.

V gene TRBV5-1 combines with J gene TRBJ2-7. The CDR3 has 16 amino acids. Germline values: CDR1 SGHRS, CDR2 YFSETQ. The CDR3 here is CASSFRSGSFSYEQYF.

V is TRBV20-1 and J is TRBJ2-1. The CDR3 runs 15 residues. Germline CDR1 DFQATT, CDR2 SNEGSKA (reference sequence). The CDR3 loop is CSARSPGRTYNEQFF.

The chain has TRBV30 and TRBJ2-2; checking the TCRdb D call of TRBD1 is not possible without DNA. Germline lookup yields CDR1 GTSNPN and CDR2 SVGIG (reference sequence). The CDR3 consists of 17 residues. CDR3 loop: CAWIRPGTGPPFRELFF.

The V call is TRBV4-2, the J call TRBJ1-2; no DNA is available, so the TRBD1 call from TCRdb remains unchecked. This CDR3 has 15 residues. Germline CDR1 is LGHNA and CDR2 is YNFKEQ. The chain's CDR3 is CASSQDAGGNYGYTF.

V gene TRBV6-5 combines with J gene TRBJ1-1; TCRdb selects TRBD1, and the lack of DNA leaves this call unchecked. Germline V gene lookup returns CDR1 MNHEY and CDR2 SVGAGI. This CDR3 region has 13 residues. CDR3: CASSSNRRTEAFF.

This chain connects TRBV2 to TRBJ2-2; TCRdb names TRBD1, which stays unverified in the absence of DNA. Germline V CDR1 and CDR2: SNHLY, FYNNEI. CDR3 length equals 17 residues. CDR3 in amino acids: CASSERRQSPNTGELFF.

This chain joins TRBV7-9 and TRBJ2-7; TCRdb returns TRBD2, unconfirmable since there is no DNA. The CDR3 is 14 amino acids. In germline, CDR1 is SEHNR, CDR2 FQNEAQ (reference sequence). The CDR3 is CASRATSGGNEQYF. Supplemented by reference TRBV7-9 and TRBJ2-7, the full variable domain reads DTGVSQNPRHKITKRGQNVTFRCDPISEHNRLYWYRQTLGQGPEFLTYFQNEAQLEKSRLLSDRFSAERPKGSFSTLEIQRTEQGDSAMYLCASRATSGGNEQYFGPGTRLTVT.

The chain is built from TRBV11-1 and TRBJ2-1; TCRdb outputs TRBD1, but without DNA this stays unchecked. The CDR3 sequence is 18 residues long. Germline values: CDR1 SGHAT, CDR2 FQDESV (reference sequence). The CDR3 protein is CASSLGVLGGALYNEQFF.

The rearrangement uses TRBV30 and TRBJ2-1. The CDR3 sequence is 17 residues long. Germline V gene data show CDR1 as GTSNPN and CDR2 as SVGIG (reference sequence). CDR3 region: CAWSGTPGEASYNEQFF.

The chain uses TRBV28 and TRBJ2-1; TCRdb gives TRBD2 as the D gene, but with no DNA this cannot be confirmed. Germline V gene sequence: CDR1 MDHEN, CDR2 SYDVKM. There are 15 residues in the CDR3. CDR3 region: CASRTGTSGDIEQFF.

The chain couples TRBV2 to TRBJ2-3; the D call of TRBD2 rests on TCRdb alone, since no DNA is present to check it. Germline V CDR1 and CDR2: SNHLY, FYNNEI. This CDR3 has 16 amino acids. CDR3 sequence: CASSDPAGEPTDTQYF. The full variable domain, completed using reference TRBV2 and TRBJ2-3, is EPEVTQTPSHQVTQMGQEVILRCVPISNHLYFYWYRQILGQKVEFLVSFYNNEISEKSEIFDDQFSVERPDGSNFTLKIRSTKLEDSAMYFCASSDPAGEPTDTQYFGPGTRLTVL.